These 26 T cell receptor beta chains were all obtained from the same sample, sequenced in a study of cytomegalovirus exposure and HLA in healthy donors. Some clones are missing from TCRdb's copy, which holds only in-frame ones; the method was immunoSEQ multiplex PCR. The top ten clones hold less than 1.5% of a sample with some 110,000 clones, 85% to 95% of them seen once. Sequenced input: PBMCs. The receptor set was obtained from a woman in her late teens or twenties in good health and CMV-seronegative.

There are a few counts of this clone. The chain employs TRBV5-1 and TRBJ2-3; 10 nucleotides align to TRBD2. The CDR3 has 16 amino acids. Trimming removed 4 bases from V and 0 bases from J; junction bases left unmatched: 5. Germline V gene sequence: CDR1 SGHRS, CDR2 YFSETQ. DNA for the CDR3: TGCGCCAGCAGCCGAGAAGCGGGAGGGAGCACAGATACGCAGTATTTT. It translates to CASSREAGGSTDTQYF.

V gene TRBV20-1 combines with J gene TRBJ2-7; D remains ambiguous. This CDR3 is built from 11 residues. Germline lookup yields CDR1 DFQATT and CDR2 SNEGSKA (reference sequence). Trimming removed 3 bases from V and 4 bases from J, with 7 bases in between. The CDR3 reads CSASEDYEQYF. CDR3 bases: TGCAGTGCTAGTGAGGATTACGAGCAGTACTTC.

The gene calls are TRBV27 and TRBJ2-4; TRBD1 might be the D (5 bases). Trimming stripped 2 bases from V and 0 bases from J, with 11 bases between. Looked up from germline, CDR1 is MNHEY and CDR2 is SMNVEV (reference sequence). The CDR3 runs to 16 residues. CDR3 region: CASSLLPGLAKNIQYF. The CDR3 DNA is TGTGCCAGCAGTTTACTTCCAGGGTTAGCCAAAAACATTCAGTACTTC.

The CDR3 is CASSLIAGATNEKLFF. The CDR3 DNA reads as TGTGCCAGCAGCTTGATCGCAGGGGCAACTAATGAAAAACTGTTTTTT. The genes are TRBV11-2 and TRBJ1-4, with D perhaps TRBD1 (6 bases). The V gene lost 3 bases and the J gene lost 0 bases, with 11 bases spanning the gap. This CDR3 comprises 16 residues. Germline-derived CDR1 and CDR2 are SGHAT and FQNNGV. The full variable domain, in which reference TRBV11-2 and TRBJ1-4 provide the parts outside the CDR3, is EAGVAQSPRYKIIEKRQSVAFWCNPISGHATLYWYQQILGQGPKLLIQFQNNGVVDDSQLPKDRFSAERLKGVDSTLKIQPAKLEDSAVYLCASSLIAGATNEKLFFGSGTQLSVL.

The chain has TRBV28 and TRBJ1-2; TRBD1 agrees at 7 bases. V lost 2 bases to trimming and J lost 4 bases; unmatched junction nucleotides: 4. The CDR3 runs 14 residues. Germline lookup yields CDR1 MDHEN and CDR2 SYDVKM. CDR3 in amino acids: CASSLRGRGYGYTF. In DNA form, the CDR3 reads TGTGCCAGCAGTTTAAGGGGGCGCGGCTATGGCTACACCTTC.

V usage is TRBV11-2 and J usage is TRBJ1-2, with 7 bases that match TRBD1. CDR1 SGHAT and CDR2 FQNNGV come from the germline V gene. This CDR3 has 14 amino acids. J was trimmed by 7 bases and V by 5 bases; bases with no gene match: 10. As DNA, the CDR3 is TGTGCCAGCAGCCCTCACGACAGGGTGGGTGGCTACACCTTC. It codes for CASSPHDRVGGYTF.

This clone was seen only once. This chain joins TRBV7-8 and TRBJ2-7; D gene unclear. The CDR3 covers 16 residues. CDR1 and CDR2 from the germline V gene are SGHVS and FQNEAQ. V gave up 1 base and J gave up 3 bases, with 16 bases separating them. This chain's CDR3 is CASSLDIAGGHYEQYF. Here the CDR3 DNA reads TGTGCCAGCAGCTTAGATATTGCAGGTGGTCACTACGAGCAGTACTTC.

This clone was recorded at least ten times. The chain uses TRBV2 and TRBJ1-1; 7 bases map to TRBD1. The CDR3 has 14 amino acids. Germline CDR1 is SNHLY and CDR2 is FYNNEI. V shed 7 bases and J 1 base; nucleotides not matched to a gene: 6. This CDR3 reads CASKTGQTNTEAFF. The CDR3 DNA follows: TGTGCCAGCAAAACGGGACAGACGAACACTGAAGCTTTCTTT.

This clone was detected only a few times. The chain links TRBV10-1 to TRBJ2-7; tentative D call: TRBD1 (5 bases). Trimming pared 9 bases from V and 3 bases from J, leaving 12 bases between. Germline V gene lookup returns CDR1 WNHNN and CDR2 SYGVQD (reference sequence). The CDR3 contains 12 residues. The CDR3 here is CARTTECYEQYF. CDR3 nucleotide sequence: TGCGCCAGGACGACAGAGTGCTACGAGCAGTACTTC.

The V gene is TRBV29-1, the J gene TRBJ1-3, with 7 positions matching TRBD1. The V and J ends lost 6 bases and 2 bases, in that order; junction bases with no gene match: 7. Germline V gives CDR1 SQVTM, CDR2 ANQGSEA. This CDR3 is 14 amino acids long. CDR3 sequence reads: CSVAATGAGNTIYF. CDR3 nucleotide sequence: TGCAGCGTGGCGGCCACAGGGGCTGGAAACACCATATATTTT.

This clone came up once. The rearrangement uses TRBV6-1 and TRBJ1-1, with TRBD1 matching 7 bases. V dropped 4 bases and J dropped 4; count of bases not matched to a gene: 0. Per the germline V gene, CDR1 is MNHNS and CDR2 is SASEGT. This CDR3 contains 12 residues. CDR3 nucleotide sequence: TGTGCCAGCAGTGCAGGGGGCACTGAAGCTTTCTTT. It codes for CASSAGGTEAFF.

The genes are TRBV9 and TRBJ1-4; D remains unclear. The germline V and J ends were trimmed by 4 bases and 0 bases, with 10 bases remaining between them. Germline CDR1 and CDR2: SGDLS and YYNGEE. The CDR3 covers 15 residues. Written as DNA, the CDR3 is TGTGCCAGCAGCCCCCGGTTGGCAACTAATGAAAAACTGTTTTTT. It encodes CASSPRLATNEKLFF.

The chain is built from TRBV4-1 and TRBJ2-7, with 9 bases identical to TRBD1. Germline lookup yields CDR1 MGHRA and CDR2 YSYEKL. CDR3 size: 13 residues. With V trimmed by 5 bases and J by 3 bases, 2 bases remained unmatched. The CDR3 sequence is CASSGTGRYEQYF. Written as DNA, the CDR3 is TGCGCCAGCAGCGGGACAGGGCGCTACGAGCAGTACTTC.

This chain links TRBV5-1 with TRBJ2-7; TRBD2 matches at 13 bases. The CDR3 contains 14 residues. In germline, CDR1 is SGHRS, CDR2 YFSETQ. Trimming took 0 bases from V and 7 from J; bases not matched to a gene: 1. This chain's CDR3 is CASSLGTSGSEQYF. For the CDR3, the DNA is TGCGCCAGCAGCTTGGGGACTAGCGGGAGTGAGCAGTACTTC.

The V call is TRBV5-1, the J call TRBJ1-1; no reliable D call. Germline CDR1 and CDR2: SGHRS and YFSETQ. The CDR3 has 16 residues. Deletions cut 0 bases from V and 1 base from J, with 13 bases between. The CDR3 region is CASSLESQARNTEAFF. In nucleotides, the CDR3 is TGCGCCAGCAGCTTGGAGTCCCAGGCGAGGAACACTGAAGCTTTCTTT.

The CDR3 spells CASSLWGLAANTGELFF. CDR3 bases: TGCGCCAGCAGCTTGTGGGGACTAGCGGCGAACACCGGGGAGCTGTTTTTT. The V and J genes are TRBV5-1 and TRBJ2-2; 11 nucleotides agree with TRBD2. The V gene end was trimmed by 1 base and the J gene end by 0 bases; junction bases not matched to a gene: 2. Germline lookup yields CDR1 SGHRS and CDR2 YFSETQ. This CDR3 has 17 residues.

The chain combines TRBV9 with TRBJ2-3; 7 nucleotides line up with TRBD1. V lost 0 bases to trimming and J lost 0 bases; unmatched junction nucleotides: 19. The CDR3 is 21 amino acids. Germline assignment: CDR1 SGDLS and CDR2 YYNGEE. CDR3 sequence reads: CASSVALQGTQSSSSTDTQYF. CDR3 nucleotides: TGTGCCAGCAGCGTAGCTCTACAGGGGACCCAATCGTCCTCTAGCACAGATACGCAGTATTTT.

This clone appeared a single time. The genes are TRBV5-1 and TRBJ1-3; 7 bases map to TRBD1. V lost 3 bases and J lost 3; bases outside the gene matches: 21. The CDR3 sequence is 20 residues long. Germline CDR1 reads SGHRS; CDR2 reads YFSETQ. CDR3 residues: CASSSGRSLEGGSNGNTIYF. The DNA for the CDR3 is TGCGCCAGCAGCTCGGGCCGGAGCCTAGAAGGGGGCTCGAATGGAAACACCATATATTTT. Variable domain in full (rest from reference TRBV5-1 and TRBJ1-3): KAGVTQTPRYLIKTRGQQVTLSCSPISGHRSVSWYQQTPGQGLQFLFEYFSETQRNKGNFPGRFSGRQFSNSRSEMNVSTLELGDSALYLCASSSGRSLEGGSNGNTIYFGEGSWLTVV.

The chain employs TRBV6-5 and TRBJ1-3, with D possibly matching TRBD1 (6 bases). The V end lost 0 bases, the J end lost 2 bases, and 8 bases lay between the germline ends. CDR3 size: 15 residues. Germline CDR1 reads MNHEY; CDR2 reads SVGAGI. CDR3 residues: CASSYSSGAGNTIYF. The CDR3, as DNA: TGTGCCAGCAGTTACTCCTCAGGGGCTGGAAACACCATATATTTT.

V and J are TRBV2 and TRBJ2-1, with 7 bases lining up with TRBD2. Germline loops: CDR1 SNHLY, CDR2 FYNNEI. The CDR3 spans 15 residues. After removal of 7 bases from V and 2 bases from J, the junction contained 8 bases not matched to a gene. The DNA of the CDR3 is TGTGCCAGCATTCCGGGGGGAGGGGCCTACAATGAGCAGTTCTTC. Protein product: CASIPGGGAYNEQFF.

In this sample, this clone turned up once. The chain's CDR3 is CASSLAGTEDQPQHF. The CDR3 nucleotides read TGCGCCAGCAGCTTGGCCGGGACAGAGGATCAGCCCCAGCATTTT. This chain connects TRBV5-1 to TRBJ1-5; TRBD1 agrees at 7 bases. In germline, CDR1 is SGHRS, CDR2 YFSETQ. CDR3 length: 15 residues. Unmatched junction bases numbered 5, after V lost 0 bases and J lost 5 bases. Complete variable domain (other parts from reference TRBV5-1 and TRBJ1-5): KAGVTQTPRYLIKTRGQQVTLSCSPISGHRSVSWYQQTPGQGLQFLFEYFSETQRNKGNFPGRFSGRQFSNSRSEMNVSTLELGDSALYLCASSLAGTEDQPQHFGDGTRLSIL.

J is TRBJ2-1 and V is TRBV7-6; perhaps TRBD1 as D (6 bases). The CDR3 consists of 12 residues. V lost 6 bases, J lost 6 bases, and 9 bases lay in between. The germline V gene encodes CDR1 SGHVS and CDR2 FNYEAQ. CDR3 nucleotide sequence: TGTGCCAGCAGTCGGACAGCCAATGAGCAGTTCTTC. Encoded protein: CASSRTANEQFF.

This chain links TRBV5-1 with TRBJ1-2; no firm D call. Between the trimmed V and J ends, which lost 2 bases and 6 bases, there was a span of 11 bases. Germline assignment: CDR1 SGHRS and CDR2 YFSETQ. The CDR3 runs to 13 residues. For the CDR3, the DNA is TGCGCCAGCAGCTTCCGAGGTTTTGATGGCTACACCTTC. This gives the protein CASSFRGFDGYTF.

This clone was seen only a few times. CDR3 bases: TGCGCCAGCAGCTTGGGGCAGGGTATGTACGAGCAGTACTTC. Translation gives CASSLGQGMYEQYF. This chain connects TRBV5-1 to TRBJ2-7; a possible D gene is TRBD1 (5 bases). V lost 0 bases to trimming and J lost 4 bases, with 11 bases between them. The CDR3 loop spans 14 amino acids. From germline, CDR1 is SGHRS and CDR2 YFSETQ.

V and J are TRBV4-1 and TRBJ2-3; 7 positions agree with TRBD1. V shed 3 bases, J shed 8 bases, and the junction held 11 bases outside the gene matches. The CDR3 has 15 residues. Germline CDR1 MGHRA, CDR2 YSYEKL. The CDR3 loop is CASSHRQGEKGTQYF. In nucleotides, the CDR3 is TGCGCCAGCAGCCACAGACAGGGAGAAAAGGGTACGCAGTATTTT.

V gene TRBV5-4 combines with J gene TRBJ2-3; D call uncertain. This CDR3 region has 13 residues. Per the germline V gene, CDR1 is SGHNT and CDR2 is YYREEE (reference sequence). V gave up 0 bases and J gave up 5 bases, with 7 bases separating them. CDR3 region: CASSLVTGDTQYF. The CDR3 coding sequence is TGTGCCAGCAGCTTGGTAACTGGAGATACGCAGTATTTT.